The 14 T cell receptor beta chains below come from one sample, sequenced in a study of blood T cells in healthy people across ages. A J-beta primer mix and a sample-barcoded 5' primer were used in a second PCR of roughly 6 to 12 cycles. TCRdb analysed the 5' RACE reads with MiXCR anew, one entry per CDR3 protein. The profile covers 1.5 million to 2 million distinct CDR3 sequences, with about 39% appearing a single time and more than 20% taken by the ten largest. Sequenced material: blood. The receptor set was obtained from a human donor in good health.

This chain uses TRBV5-6 with TRBJ2-7, with a possible D match to TRBD1 (5 bases). The CDR3 has 14 residues. Trimming cost V 6 bases and J 5 bases, with 18 bases left between them. The germline CDR1 and CDR2 sequences are SGHDT and YYEEEE. CDR3 region: CASTPGNLQHEQYF. CDR3 nucleotides: TGTGCCAGCACCCCAGGGAATCTGCAACACGAGCAGTACTTC.

The chain carries TRBV5-5 and TRBJ2-1; TRBD1 agrees at 8 bases. The CDR3 spans 19 residues. The V segment lost 1 base and the J segment 7 bases; nucleotides outside the gene matches: 19. Germline V gene data show CDR1 as SGHKS and CDR2 as YYEKEE (reference sequence). The CDR3 is CASSLYETGVSVTGNEQFF. CDR3 nucleotides: TGTGCCAGCAGCTTGTATGAGACAGGGGTCTCTGTTACGGGTAATGAGCAGTTCTTC.

A note on this clonotype: A read error is likely, as this CDR3 ends without the conserved phenylalanine or tryptophan. For the CDR3, the DNA is TGTGCCAGCAGCGGTACAGGGGGGAGAGATGAGCAGTTCGTC. This encodes CASSGTGGRDEQFV. The chain has TRBV9 and TRBJ2-1; TRBD1 matches at 8 bases. Germline assignment: CDR1 SGDLS and CDR2 YYNGEE. This CDR3 comprises 14 residues. V was clipped by 3 bases and J by 8 bases; unmatched bases: 7.

This clonotype turned up a few times. The genes are TRBV20-1 and TRBJ2-7; 7 bases line up with TRBD1. This CDR3 spans 14 amino acids. With 3 bases clipped from V and 3 bases from J, the junction kept 8 bases outside the gene matches. From germline, CDR1 is DFQATT and CDR2 SNEGSKA (reference sequence). The CDR3 sequence is CSARKGQSIYEQYF. The CDR3 region has the DNA TGCAGTGCTAGGAAGGGACAGTCCATCTACGAGCAGTACTTC.

This rearrangement joins TRBV7-2 to TRBJ1-1, with no clear D. Germline V gene data show CDR1 as SGHTA and CDR2 as FQGNSA. The CDR3 has 14 residues. V lost 1 base to trimming and J lost 4 bases, with 10 bases between them. CDR3 nucleotides: TGTGCCAGCAGCTTAGTCCATTCGGTCACTGAAGCTTTCTTT. Translating gives CASSLVHSVTEAFF.

This clonotype was detected a few times. This sequence joins TRBV7-6 and TRBJ1-4; TRBD1 is a possible D gene (5 bases). Germline CDR1 and CDR2: SGHVS and FNYEAQ. Trimming stripped 7 bases from V and 7 bases from J, with 13 bases between. This CDR3 has 13 residues. CDR3 amino acids: CASTTIGGEKLFF. The DNA of the CDR3 is TGTGCCAGCACCACCATCGGGGGTGAAAAACTGTTTTTT.

The rearrangement joins TRBV9 to TRBJ1-2, with 7 positions matching TRBD1. V lost 4 bases, J lost 7 bases, and 10 bases stayed unmatched. Germline V gene sequence: CDR1 SGDLS, CDR2 YYNGEE. The CDR3 contains 14 residues. The CDR3 spells CASSTETGYAGYTF. In nucleotides, the CDR3 is TGTGCCAGCAGCACCGAGACAGGGTATGCTGGCTACACCTTC.

This clonotype was observed many times. The genes are TRBV6-5 and TRBJ2-5; D remains ambiguous. The CDR3 has 14 residues. Between the trimmed V and J ends, which lost 4 bases and 2 bases, there was a span of 11 bases. From germline, CDR1 is MNHEY and CDR2 SVGAGI. CDR3 bases: TGTGCCAGCAGTTTGTCGTTGGGGCAAGAGACCCAGTACTTC. Translation: CASSLSLGQETQYF.

This clonotype was seen a handful of times. The chain has TRBV4-1 and TRBJ2-7; 9 bases map to TRBD2. The V gene end was trimmed by 3 bases and the J gene end by 0 bases; junction bases not matched to a gene: 6. The CDR3 covers 16 residues. Germline values: CDR1 MGHRA, CDR2 YSYEKL. CDR3 loop: CASSQTSGGSSYEQYF. CDR3 coding DNA: TGCGCCAGCAGCCAGACCAGCGGGGGGAGCTCCTACGAGCAGTACTTC.

This clonotype was counted between two and nine times. The chain is built from TRBV29-1 and TRBJ1-2; D gene ambiguous. The CDR3 extends over 14 amino acids. With 5 bases removed from V and 3 bases from J, the gap between germline ends came to 16 bases. Germline-derived CDR1 and CDR2 are SQVTM and ANQGSEA. This CDR3 reads CSVSRPAGDYGYTF. The CDR3 region has the DNA TGCAGCGTTTCCCGCCCCGCGGGAGACTATGGCTACACCTTC.

This clonotype has just a few counts. A much larger clone lies one base from this, so it may be a read error. V gene TRBV5-1 combines with J gene TRBJ2-1; 14 nucleotides align to TRBD2. This CDR3 is 16 amino acids long. The V gene's germline CDR1 is SGHRS and CDR2 YFSETQ. V was pared by 4 bases and J by 3 bases, with 3 bases of the junction left unmatched. The CDR3 sequence: CASSIGTSGGYNEQFF. CDR3 nucleotides: TGCGCCAGCAGCATAGGGACTAGCGGGGGCTACAATGAGCAGTTCTTC.

The chain combines TRBV29-1 with TRBJ2-5; the match to TRBD1 covers 10 bases. The germline CDR1 and CDR2 sequences are SQVTM and ANQGSEA. V trimming: 0 bases; J trimming: 1 base; junction bases outside the gene matches: 2. The CDR3 has 15 amino acids. The CDR3 bases are TGCAGCGTTGAAGACCGGGACAGGGGCCAAGAGACCCAGTACTTC. Encoded protein: CSVEDRDRGQETQYF.

This clonotype was observed a handful of times. In DNA form, the CDR3 reads TGCAGCGTTGAAGGTTGGGGGCCTGGTGGCTACACCTTC. Residues: CSVEGWGPGGYTF. The rearrangement uses TRBV29-1 and TRBJ1-2; tentative D call: TRBD1 (6 bases). Trimming left V 1 base short and J 7 bases short, with 13 bases between. This CDR3 region has 13 residues. Germline loops: CDR1 SQVTM, CDR2 ANQGSEA.

The rearrangement links TRBV4-1 to TRBJ2-1, with TRBD2 as a possible D gene (5 bases). This CDR3 spans 14 amino acids. From germline, CDR1 is MGHRA and CDR2 YSYEKL. The CDR3 DNA is TGCGCTGTATCCCGGGAAGGATCCTACAATGAGCAGTTCTTC. This sequence encodes CAVSREGSYNEQFF.